The following is a T cell receptor beta chain sequence with its context. Its antigen is not known. The data derive from a study of shared clonotypes between healthy human individuals. Study observations and caveats: Shared clonotypes across all four donors exceeded non-shared ones in generation probability. When naive CD4 clonotypes were compared across a few donors, around 4.6% were shared.

Profiling relied on immunoSEQ multiplex PCR, and the TCRdb table lists in-frame clones only, not all of them. The top ten clones hold about 0.37% of a sample with approximately 2.1 million clones, 93% of them seen once. Sequenced: naive CD4+ T cells from PBMCs. Described subset: CD45RA+ positively selected. The receptor was isolated from a young man in good health. Some clones in this sample may be carry-over from other donors' samples.

The CDR3 spells CAISEYRGGTYDEQFF. The DNA of the CDR3 is TGTGCCATCAGTGAGTATAGAGGGGGTACATATGATGAGCAGTTCTTC. The rearrangement joins TRBV10-3 to TRBJ2-1; TRBD1 is a possible D gene (6 bases). CDR1 ENHRY and CDR2 SYGVKD come from the germline V gene. The CDR3 runs 16 residues. V lost 1 base to trimming and J lost 8 bases, with 18 bases between them.